The entry that follows covers one TCR beta chain sequence. Its matching antigen is unknown. This specimen belongs to a study of cytomegalovirus exposure and HLA in healthy donors. Findings of the study overall: Presence/absence analyses treated sequencing depth as roughly uniform across donors. In vitro, three CMV-associated chains proved specific for CMV antigens. Among the sequence variants, a highly shared cluster was likely an artifact of sequencing.

The PCR had 60 Vbeta and 13 Jbeta primers. Here immunoSEQ multiplex PCR was the method, and the copy in TCRdb shows in-frame clones only, minus some. The sample totals 100,000 to 150,000 clones. V lost 2 bases to trimming and J lost 5 bases; unmatched junction nucleotides: 5. The CDR3 extends over 14 amino acids. Germline V gene data show CDR1 as SEHNR and CDR2 as FQNEAQ (reference sequence). This rearrangement joins TRBV7-9 to TRBJ1-1; 7 bases fit TRBD1. The specimen was PBMCs. The source is a woman in her 40s in good health and CMV-seronegative. The CDR3 DNA reads as TGTGCCAGCAGCTTACAGACAGGGATTACTGAAGCTTTCTTT. Translating gives CASSLQTGITEAFF.